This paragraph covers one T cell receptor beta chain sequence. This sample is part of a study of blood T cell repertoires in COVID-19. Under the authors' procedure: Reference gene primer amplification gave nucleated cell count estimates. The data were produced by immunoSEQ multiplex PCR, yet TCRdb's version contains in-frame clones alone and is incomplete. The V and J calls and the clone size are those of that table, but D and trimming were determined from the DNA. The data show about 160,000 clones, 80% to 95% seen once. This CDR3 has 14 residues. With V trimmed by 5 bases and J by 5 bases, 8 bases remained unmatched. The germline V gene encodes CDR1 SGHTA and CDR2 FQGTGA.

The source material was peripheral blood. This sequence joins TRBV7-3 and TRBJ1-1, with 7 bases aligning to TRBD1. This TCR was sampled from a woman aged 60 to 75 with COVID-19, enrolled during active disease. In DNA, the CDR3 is TGTGCCAGCAGCGAGCAGGGGGGACGGACTGAAGCTTTCTTT. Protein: CASSEQGGRTEAFF.